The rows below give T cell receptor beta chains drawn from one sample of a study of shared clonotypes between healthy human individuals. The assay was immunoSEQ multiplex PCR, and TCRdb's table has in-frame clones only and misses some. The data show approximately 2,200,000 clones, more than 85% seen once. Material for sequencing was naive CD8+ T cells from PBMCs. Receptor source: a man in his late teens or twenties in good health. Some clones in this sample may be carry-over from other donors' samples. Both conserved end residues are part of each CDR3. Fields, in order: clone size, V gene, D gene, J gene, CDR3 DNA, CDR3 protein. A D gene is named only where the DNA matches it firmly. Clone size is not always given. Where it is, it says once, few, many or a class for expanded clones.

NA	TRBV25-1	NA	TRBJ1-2	TGTGCCAGCAGTGAGCCAGGGAACTATGGCTACACCTTC	CASSEPGNYGYTF
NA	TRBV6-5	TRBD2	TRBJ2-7	TGTGCCAGCAACCCTAGCGGGAGGGCCCACGAGCAGTACTTC	CASNPSGRAHEQYF
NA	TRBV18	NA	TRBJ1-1	TGTGCCAGCTCACAGGGCCCGGGTGACACTGAAGCTTTCTTT	CASSQGPGDTEAFF
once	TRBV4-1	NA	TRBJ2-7	TGCGCCAGCAGCCAAGATTCGGGGGTTCGCAACTACGAGCAGTACTTC	CASSQDSGVRNYEQYF
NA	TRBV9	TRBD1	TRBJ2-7	TGTGCCAGCAGCGCCCCGGACAGGGAAGACGAGCAGTACTTC	CASSAPDREDEQYF
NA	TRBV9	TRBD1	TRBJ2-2	TGTGCCAGCAGCGAGGAAGGGACAGGGTGGAGCACCGGGGAGCTGTTTTTT	CASSEEGTGWSTGELFF
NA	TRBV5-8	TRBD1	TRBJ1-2	TGTGCCAGCAGCTTGGGGACAGGGTTTGTCTATGGCTACACCTTC	CASSLGTGFVYGYTF
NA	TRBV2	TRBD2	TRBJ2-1	TGTGCCAGCAGGGGACTAGCGGGAGCCCATCGCAATGAGCAGTTCTTC	CASRGLAGAHRNEQFF
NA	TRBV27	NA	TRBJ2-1	TGTGCCAGCGCCCTCTTCTCCTACAATGAGCAGTTCTTC	CASALFSYNEQFF
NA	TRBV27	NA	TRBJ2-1	TGTGCCAGCAGTTTATCAGGTCCGAATGAGCAGTTCTTC	CASSLSGPNEQFF
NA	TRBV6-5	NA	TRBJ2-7	TGTGCCAGCAGTTACCAGACAGGTGCCTACGAGCAGTACTTC	CASSYQTGAYEQYF
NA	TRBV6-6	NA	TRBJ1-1	TGTGCCACCAACGAAGCCGGGGGAACTGAAGCTTTCTTT	CATNEAGGTEAFF
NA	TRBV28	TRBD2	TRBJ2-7	TGTGCCAGCAGTTGGACCCCACTAGCGAGGAGTCATAACGAGCAGTACTTC	CASSWTPLARSHNEQYF
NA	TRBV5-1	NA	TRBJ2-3	TGCGCCAGCAGCCCGACCCGGGCGGGCACAGATACGCAGTATTTT	CASSPTRAGTDTQYF
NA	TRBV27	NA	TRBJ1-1	TGTGCCAGCACCTCCTTCGGGGCAGGTGAGGTCGGCGACACTGAAGCTTTCTTT	CASTSFGAGEVGDTEAFF
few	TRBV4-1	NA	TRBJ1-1	TGCGCCAGCAGCCAAAAAAGGATGGGGCCGGGCACTGAAGCTTTCTTT	CASSQKRMGPGTEAFF
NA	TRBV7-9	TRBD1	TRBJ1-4	TGTGCCAGCAGCGACGCACAGGGGGCGGGAGAAAAACTGTTTTTT	CASSDAQGAGEKLFF
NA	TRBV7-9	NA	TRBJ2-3	TGTGCCAGCAGCCCTATACCTACTAGCACAGATACGCAGTATTTT	CASSPIPTSTDTQYF
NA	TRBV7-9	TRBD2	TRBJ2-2	TGTGCCAGCACCCTAGCGGGCCGTCTCACCGGGGAGCTGTTTTTT	CASTLAGRLTGELFF
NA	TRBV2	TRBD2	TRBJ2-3	TGTGCCAGCAGTCCGGGAGGGGCCGCAGATACGCAGTATTTT	CASSPGGAADTQYF
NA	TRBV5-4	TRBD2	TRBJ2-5	TGTGCCAGCAGCAAAGGACTAGCGGGAACGGAGACCCAGTACTTC	CASSKGLAGTETQYF
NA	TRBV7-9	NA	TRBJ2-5	TGTGCCAGCAGCTGGGGCGAAAGCGTGAAAGAGACCCAGTACTTC	CASSWGESVKETQYF
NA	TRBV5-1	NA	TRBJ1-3	TGCGCCAGCAGCTTGGTAGGGTTCTCTGGAAACACCATATATTTT	CASSLVGFSGNTIYF
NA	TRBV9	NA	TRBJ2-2	TGTGCCAGCAGCGTAGATGGCGGAGAGGTCGGGGAGCTGTTTTTT	CASSVDGGEVGELFF
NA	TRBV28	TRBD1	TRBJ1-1	TGTGCCAGCAGTTTAGGGACAGGAGCGGGCTTTGAAGCTTTCTTT	CASSLGTGAGFEAFF
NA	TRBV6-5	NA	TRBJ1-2	TGTGCCAGCAGTTACACCGAGGGGGGCTGGTATGGCTACACCTTC	CASSYTEGGWYGYTF
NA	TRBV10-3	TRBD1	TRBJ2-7	TGTGCCATCAGTGAGGACAGGGCTAGCTCCTACGAGCAGTACTTC	CAISEDRASSYEQYF
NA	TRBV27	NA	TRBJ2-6	TGTGCCAGCAGTTTATTGGGAGGTACTGGGGCCAACGTCCTGACTTTC	CASSLLGGTGANVLTF